The 14 T cell receptor beta chains below come from one sample, sequenced in a study of graft-versus-host responses after intestinal transplantation. TCRdb's table, derived via immunoSEQ multiplex PCR, lists solely in-frame clones and lacks some. The repertoire includes 3,700 or so clones, 20% to 25% of them detected once, and around 5.9% sits in the top ten. Sequencing used alloreactive CD4+ T cells from a mixed lymphocyte reaction culture, obtained before transplantation. Described subset: CFSE-low proliferating T cells sorted from approximately 6-day pre-transplant mixed lymphocyte reaction (GvH or HvG direction). These TCRs come from a human patient who was an organ donor for intestinal transplantation.

In its sample, this clone was seen a few times. The V gene is TRBV5-4, the J gene TRBJ2-7; 11 bases map to TRBD1. The length of the CDR3 is 15 residues. Germline-derived CDR1 and CDR2 are SGHNT and YYREEE (reference sequence). V gave up 4 bases and J gave up 3 bases; unmatched junction bases: 6. The CDR3 DNA reads TGTGCCAGCAGCCCGGGACAGGGGGGCCTCTACGAGCAGTACGTC. Translating it yields CASSPGQGGLYEQYV.

The CDR3: CASVQGATGELFF. CDR3 in DNA: TGTGCCAGCGTCCAGGGGGCCACCGGGGAGCTGTTTTTT. The rearrangement uses TRBV6-5 and TRBJ2-2; 8 bases line up with TRBD1. Germline V gene lookup returns CDR1 MNHEY and CDR2 SVGAGI. The J segment lost 4 bases and the V segment lost 8 bases, leaving 3 bases of the junction unmatched. This CDR3 is 13 amino acids long.

By sample fraction, this clone is medium-sized. The V and J genes are TRBV9 and TRBJ1-5; D remains ambiguous. The V gene's germline CDR1 is SGDLS and CDR2 YYNGEE. The CDR3 length is 15 residues. The V end was cut by 0 bases, the J end by 7 bases, with 14 bases between. CDR3 residues: CASSVVPGIGQPQHF. The CDR3 DNA reads as TGTGCCAGCAGCGTAGTTCCGGGGATCGGCCAGCCCCAGCATTTT.

By sample share, this clone is medium-sized. The chain has TRBV30 and TRBJ1-1; D is unresolved. Germline V gene lookup returns CDR1 GTSNPN and CDR2 SVGIG (reference sequence). The CDR3 extends over 15 amino acids. V dropped 4 bases and J dropped 4 bases, with 19 bases sitting between them. The CDR3 here is CAWNGFGQAGTEAFF. The CDR3 DNA reads as TGTGCCTGGAATGGTTTCGGCCAGGCTGGCACTGAAGCTTTCTTT.

This clone is labeled medium-sized. The J gene is TRBJ1-6, the V gene TRBV5-4, with 9 bases lining up with TRBD1. CDR1 and CDR2 (germline): SGHNT, YYREEE (reference sequence). The V segment lost 4 bases and the J segment 10 bases; nucleotides outside the gene matches: 9. The CDR3 spans 15 residues. CDR3 residues: CASSRGQGKRSPLHF. The CDR3 nucleotides read TGTGCCAGCAGCCGGGGACAGGGAAAAAGGTCACCCCTCCACTTT.

This clone is categorized as medium-sized. The J gene is TRBJ1-5, the V gene TRBV6-5, with D perhaps matching TRBD1 (5 bases). Germline V gene lookup returns CDR1 MNHEY and CDR2 SVGAGI. The CDR3 runs 14 residues. V was clipped by 4 bases and J by 3 bases, with 10 bases between them. The CDR3 is CASSSGWANQPQHF. DNA for the CDR3: TGTGCCAGCAGTTCAGGGTGGGCCAATCAGCCCCAGCATTTT.

This clone was observed a handful of times. The chain combines TRBV11-2 with TRBJ2-1; 7 bases fit TRBD2. Germline V gives CDR1 SGHAT, CDR2 FQNNGV. With V trimmed by 1 base and J by 1 base, 1 base remained unmatched. The CDR3 is 15 amino acids. CDR3 DNA sequence: TGTGCCAGCAGCTTAGCCGGGGGGTCCTACAATGAGCAGTTCTTC. This sequence encodes CASSLAGGSYNEQFF.

The rearrangement uses TRBV28 and TRBJ1-4; D may be TRBD1 (5 bases). Germline values: CDR1 MDHEN, CDR2 SYDVKM. The V and J ends lost 6 bases and 4 bases respectively, with 9 bases between them. CDR3 size: 13 residues. The CDR3 reads CASRRGINEKLFF. CDR3 coding DNA: TGTGCCAGCAGACGGGGGATTAATGAAAAACTGTTTTTT.

V usage is TRBV6-5 and J usage is TRBJ1-6; D not certain. CDR3 length equals 15 residues. With 0 bases removed from V and 8 bases from J, the gap between germline ends came to 11 bases. The germline gives CDR1 MNHEY, CDR2 SVGAGI. The CDR3 here is CASSYSTGYDSPLHF. CDR3 DNA sequence: TGTGCCAGCAGTTACTCGACCGGGTATGATTCACCCCTCCACTTT.

In this sample, this clone turned up a few times. The gene calls are TRBV7-2 and TRBJ2-7; 8 bases fit TRBD1. CDR1 and CDR2 (germline): SGHTA, FQGNSA. The V segment lost 4 bases and the J segment 3 bases; nucleotides outside the gene matches: 8. The length of the CDR3 is 15 residues. The CDR3 coding sequence is TGTGCCAGCAGCTCTCGGACAGGGAGGTTCTACGAGCAGTACGTC. Its translation: CASSSRTGRFYEQYV.

This clone is medium-sized in the sample. The rearrangement uses TRBV2 and TRBJ1-5; TRBD1 matches at 7 bases. V was clipped by 6 bases and J by 0 bases; unmatched bases: 5. The V gene's germline CDR1 is SNHLY and CDR2 FYNNEI. The CDR3 spans 15 residues. Here the CDR3 reads CASRDRSYSNQPQHF. The CDR3 bases are TGTGCCAGCAGGGACAGGAGCTATAGCAATCAGCCCCAGCATTTT.

Judged by abundance, this clone is medium-sized. The rearrangement joins TRBV10-3 to TRBJ1-6; D may be TRBD1 (6 bases). The V and J ends lost 3 bases and 5 bases respectively, with 14 bases between them. This CDR3 is 16 amino acids long. Germline loops: CDR1 ENHRY, CDR2 SYGVKD. CDR3 residues: CAISDSRGNNNSPLHF. CDR3 DNA: TGTGCCATCAGTGATAGCAGGGGAAACAATAATTCACCCCTCCACTTT.

Comment on this clone: The junction and the germline gene differ at one end; a read error may be behind it. J is TRBJ1-6 and V is TRBV4-1, with 7 nucleotides matching TRBD1. The CDR3 is 15 residues long. Germline CDR1 MGHRA, CDR2 YSYEKL. The CDR3 is CASSQDLQGNSPLHF. The DNA for the CDR3 is TGTGCCAGCAGCCAAGATTTACAGGGGAATTCACCCCTCCACTTT.

This chain joins TRBV29-1 and TRBJ2-1, with 10 bases aligning to TRBD2. V lost 4 bases to trimming and J lost 10 bases; unmatched junction nucleotides: 7. The CDR3 has 13 amino acids. The germline CDR1 and CDR2 sequences are SQVTM and ANQGSEA. CDR3 amino acids: CSVVRLAGGEQFF. CDR3 DNA sequence: TGCAGCGTTGTGAGGTTAGCGGGGGGAGAGCAGTTCTTC.